These T cell receptor beta chains were read from a single sample in a study of T cells in Graves' hyperthyroidism and ophthalmopathy. TCRdb processed the multiplex PCR reads anew with MiXCR; each CDR3 protein has one entry. The profile shows roughly 400,000 distinct CDR3 sequences, over 13% of them singletons. Sequencing input: blood. The source is a middle-aged man with Graves' ophthalmopathy. CDR3s include the opening cysteine and the closing phenylalanine or tryptophan. Fields, in order: V gene, J gene, clone size, D gene, CDR3 protein, CDR3 DNA. A D gene is named only where the DNA matches it firmly. A row's size may be missing; if present it is once, few, many or a size class.

V gene: TRBV6-6
J gene: TRBJ2-7
clone size: many
D gene: -
CDR3 protein: CASSYTGDNEQYF
CDR3 DNA: TGTGCCAGCAGTTACACGGGTGACAACGAGCAGTACTTC

V gene: TRBV24-1
J gene: TRBJ1-1
clone size: many
D gene: -
CDR3 protein: CATSDIPVTTEAFF
CDR3 DNA: TGTGCCACCAGTGATATACCGGTGACCACTGAAGCTTTCTTT

V gene: TRBV20-1
J gene: TRBJ2-3
clone size: many
D gene: TRBD2
CDR3 protein: CSASSAGVDTQYF
CDR3 DNA: TGCAGTGCTAGCTCCGCGGGGGTGGATACGCAGTATTTT

V gene: TRBV11-2
J gene: TRBJ2-3
clone size: many
D gene: TRBD2
CDR3 protein: CASSTLAGDADTQYF
CDR3 DNA: TGTGCCAGCAGCACCCTAGCGGGAGACGCAGATACGCAGTATTTT

V gene: TRBV11-3
J gene: TRBJ2-3
clone size: few
D gene: TRBD2
CDR3 protein: CASSPPRTSGSYYTQYF
CDR3 DNA: TGTGCCAGCAGCCCCCCGAGGACTAGCGGGAGCTATTATACGCAGTATTTT

V gene: TRBV7-8
J gene: TRBJ2-2
clone size: many
D gene: TRBD2
CDR3 protein: CASSRVPAGGPGNTGELFF
CDR3 DNA: TGTGCCAGCAGCCGCGTTCCAGCGGGAGGGCCTGGGAACACCGGGGAGCTGTTTTTT

V gene: TRBV20-1
J gene: TRBJ2-5
clone size: -
D gene: -
CDR3 protein: CSASGQTSQETQYF
CDR3 DNA: TGCAGTGCTAGCGGACAGACCTCGCAAGAGACCCAGTACTTC

V gene: TRBV4-2
J gene: TRBJ2-5
clone size: few
D gene: -
CDR3 protein: CASSQDTDVLYF
CDR3 DNA: TGTGCCAGCAGCCAAGATACGGACGTATTGTACTTC

V gene: TRBV30
J gene: TRBJ1-5
clone size: many
D gene: -
CDR3 protein: CAWSVLGSNQPQHF
CDR3 DNA: TGTGCCTGGAGTGTACTGGGTAGCAATCAGCCCCAGCATTTT

V gene: TRBV5-1
J gene: TRBJ1-1
clone size: few
D gene: -
CDR3 protein: CASSLVGRSLTEAFF
CDR3 DNA: TGCGCCAGCAGCTTGGTCGGCAGGTCCCTCACTGAAGCTTTCTTT

V gene: TRBV30
J gene: TRBJ1-2
clone size: many
D gene: -
CDR3 protein: CAWSVSGPGYTF
CDR3 DNA: TGTGCCTGGAGTGTATCGGGGCCCGGCTACACCTTC

V gene: TRBV9
J gene: TRBJ1-6
clone size: many
D gene: TRBD1
CDR3 protein: CASSTGDSPLHF
CDR3 DNA: TGTGCCAGCAGCACAGGGGATTCACCCCTCCACTTT

V gene: TRBV19
J gene: TRBJ2-2
clone size: -
D gene: -
CDR3 protein: CASTASSWDTGELFF
CDR3 DNA: TGTGCCAGCACGGCTAGCTCTTGGGACACCGGGGAGCTGTTTTTT

V gene: TRBV15
J gene: TRBJ1-1
clone size: many
D gene: TRBD1
CDR3 protein: CATSIGTDTEAFF
CDR3 DNA: TGTGCCACCAGCATCGGGACAGACACTGAAGCTTTCTTT

V gene: TRBV7-3
J gene: TRBJ2-2
clone size: -
D gene: TRBD2
CDR3 protein: CASSLFSGADGELFF
CDR3 DNA: TGTGCCAGCAGCTTATTTAGCGGGGCTGACGGGGAGCTGTTTTTT

V gene: TRBV14
J gene: TRBJ2-3
clone size: -
D gene: -
CDR3 protein: CASSQVIGSPDTQYF
CDR3 DNA: TGTGCCAGCAGCCAAGTGATCGGGAGCCCAGATACGCAGTATTTT

V gene: TRBV6-1
J gene: TRBJ1-5
clone size: -
D gene: TRBD1
CDR3 protein: CASRSNRGVSNQPQHF
CDR3 DNA: TGTGCCAGCAGATCAAACAGGGGAGTTAGCAATCAGCCCCAGCATTTT

V gene: TRBV29-1
J gene: TRBJ1-1
clone size: -
D gene: -
CDR3 protein: CSVEDPRGFAAFF
CDR3 DNA: TGCAGCGTTGAGGATCCCCGGGGCTTTGCGGCTTTCTTT

V gene: TRBV19
J gene: TRBJ1-5
clone size: -
D gene: TRBD1
CDR3 protein: CASSMEDRTNQPQHF
CDR3 DNA: TGTGCCAGTAGTATGGAGGACAGGACGAATCAGCCCCAGCATTTT

V gene: TRBV3-1
J gene: TRBJ2-5
clone size: few
D gene: -
CDR3 protein: CASGDSASQETQYF
CDR3 DNA: TGTGCCAGCGGCGACTCGGCCTCACAAGAGACCCAGTACTTC

V gene: TRBV10-3
J gene: TRBJ2-1
clone size: -
D gene: -
CDR3 protein: CAISESVWWQFF
CDR3 DNA: TGTGCCATCAGTGAGTCGGTTTGGTGGCAGTTCTTC

V gene: TRBV4-1
J gene: TRBJ2-5
clone size: many
D gene: -
CDR3 protein: CASSQWMGETQYF
CDR3 DNA: TGCGCCAGCAGCCAATGGATGGGGGAGACCCAGTACTTC

V gene: TRBV20-1
J gene: TRBJ2-7
clone size: many
D gene: TRBD1
CDR3 protein: CSARDRVGGEQYF
CDR3 DNA: TGCAGTGCTAGGGACAGGGTTGGAGGCGAGCAGTACTTC

V gene: TRBV24-1
J gene: TRBJ1-5
clone size: -
D gene: -
CDR3 protein: CAASERGSQPQHF
CDR3 DNA: TGTGCCGCCAGTGAAAGAGGCTCTCAGCCCCAGCATTTT

V gene: TRBV6-1
J gene: TRBJ2-7
clone size: -
D gene: TRBD1
CDR3 protein: CASSVGRTGDYEQYF
CDR3 DNA: TGTGCCAGCAGTGTAGGTAGGACAGGAGATTACGAGCAGTACTTC

V gene: TRBV20-1
J gene: TRBJ2-1
clone size: many
D gene: TRBD1
CDR3 protein: CSPIIRQGRSYNEQFF
CDR3 DNA: TGCAGTCCCATAATTAGACAGGGTAGGTCCTACAATGAGCAGTTCTTC

V gene: TRBV28
J gene: TRBJ1-5
clone size: many
D gene: -
CDR3 protein: CASAWTSDQPQHF
CDR3 DNA: TGTGCCAGCGCCTGGACTTCGGATCAGCCCCAGCATTTT

V gene: TRBV6-1
J gene: TRBJ2-7
clone size: many
D gene: TRBD2
CDR3 protein: CASSSPSGRQGEQYF
CDR3 DNA: TGTGCCAGCAGTTCCCCTAGCGGGAGGCAGGGGGAGCAGTACTTC

V gene: TRBV9
J gene: TRBJ2-5
clone size: -
D gene: TRBD2
CDR3 protein: CASSFSGAPETQYF
CDR3 DNA: TGTGCCAGCAGCTTTAGCGGGGCCCCAGAGACCCAGTACTTC

V gene: TRBV6-1
J gene: TRBJ2-2
clone size: many
D gene: -
CDR3 protein: CASAVREYDTGELFF
CDR3 DNA: TGTGCCAGCGCAGTCCGGGAGTACGACACCGGGGAGCTGTTTTTT

V gene: TRBV18
J gene: TRBJ2-3
clone size: -
D gene: TRBD1
CDR3 protein: CASSPRGQLRDTQYF
CDR3 DNA: TGTGCCAGCTCACCACGGGGACAGCTGCGGGATACGCAGTATTTT

V gene: TRBV5-1
J gene: TRBJ2-5
clone size: many
D gene: -
CDR3 protein: CASSIGRPQETQYF
CDR3 DNA: TGCGCCAGCAGCATCGGTAGGCCCCAAGAGACCCAGTACTTC

V gene: TRBV5-1
J gene: TRBJ2-2
clone size: -
D gene: -
CDR3 protein: CASSPPRSTANTGELFF
CDR3 DNA: TGCGCCAGCTCCCCCCCCCGCAGCACCGCGAACACCGGGGAGCTGTTTTTT

V gene: TRBV7-3
J gene: TRBJ2-1
clone size: many
D gene: TRBD2
CDR3 protein: CASSSTLTSGCTYNEQFF
CDR3 DNA: TGTGCCAGCAGCTCCACCTTGACTAGCGGGTGTACCTACAATGAGCAGTTCTTC

V gene: TRBV5-1
J gene: TRBJ2-2
clone size: many
D gene: -
CDR3 protein: CASSFQGPGELFF
CDR3 DNA: TGCGCCAGCAGCTTCCAGGGTCCCGGGGAGCTGTTTTTT

V gene: TRBV28
J gene: TRBJ1-3
clone size: -
D gene: -
CDR3 protein: CASSSEYRSGLGNTIYF
CDR3 DNA: TGTGCCAGCAGCTCGGAGTACAGGTCTGGACTAGGAAACACCATATATTTT

V gene: TRBV29-1
J gene: TRBJ2-1
clone size: many
D gene: -
CDR3 protein: CSVVVGPSYNEQFF
CDR3 DNA: TGCAGCGTTGTCGTAGGACCCTCCTACAATGAGCAGTTCTTC

V gene: TRBV7-9
J gene: TRBJ1-5
clone size: few
D gene: -
CDR3 protein: CASSKGEWAQHF
CDR3 DNA: TGTGCCAGCAGCAAAGGGGAGTGGGCCCAGCATTTT

V gene: TRBV29-1
J gene: TRBJ2-2
clone size: many
D gene: TRBD1
CDR3 protein: CSVCRDRGTGELFF
CDR3 DNA: TGCAGCGTCTGCCGGGACAGGGGGACCGGGGAGCTGTTTTTT

V gene: TRBV7-6
J gene: TRBJ2-7
clone size: many
D gene: TRBD2
CDR3 protein: CASSSIRRASGPGEQYF
CDR3 DNA: TGTGCCAGCAGCTCAATAAGGCGGGCTAGCGGTCCTGGGGAGCAGTACTTC

V gene: TRBV18
J gene: TRBJ2-5
clone size: many
D gene: TRBD1
CDR3 protein: CASSPRDRGRETQYF
CDR3 DNA: TGTGCCAGCTCACCACGGGACAGGGGGCGAGAGACCCAGTACTTC

V gene: TRBV29-1
J gene: TRBJ1-2
clone size: many
D gene: -
CDR3 protein: CSVSREGYGYTF
CDR3 DNA: TGCAGCGTCTCGAGGGAGGGCTATGGCTACACCTTC

V gene: TRBV7-2
J gene: TRBJ2-3
clone size: many
D gene: -
CDR3 protein: CASSQTPADTQYF
CDR3 DNA: TGTGCCAGCAGCCAAACTCCGGCAGATACGCAGTATTTT

V gene: TRBV20-1
J gene: TRBJ2-5
clone size: many
D gene: TRBD2
CDR3 protein: CSAILAVEETQYF
CDR3 DNA: TGCAGTGCTATACTAGCGGTAGAAGAGACCCAGTACTTC

V gene: TRBV7-2
J gene: TRBJ2-1
clone size: few
D gene: TRBD2
CDR3 protein: CASSLDWTSPYNEQFF
CDR3 DNA: TGTGCCAGCAGCTTAGATTGGACTAGCCCCTACAATGAGCAGTTCTTC

V gene: TRBV7-9
J gene: TRBJ2-7
clone size: -
D gene: TRBD1
CDR3 protein: CASSLDRTGTNEQYF
CDR3 DNA: TGTGCCAGCAGCTTAGACAGGACAGGAACGAACGAGCAGTACTTC

V gene: TRBV30
J gene: TRBJ2-7
clone size: many
D gene: -
CDR3 protein: CAWSELGSNYEQYF
CDR3 DNA: TGTGCCTGGAGTGAGCTAGGGAGTAACTACGAGCAGTACTTC

V gene: TRBV5-1
J gene: TRBJ2-7
clone size: many
D gene: TRBD1
CDR3 protein: CASSRDRDYEQYF
CDR3 DNA: TGCGCCAGCAGCAGGGACAGAGACTACGAGCAGTACTTC

V gene: TRBV29-1
J gene: TRBJ2-5
clone size: many
D gene: -
CDR3 protein: CSVAVNQETQYF
CDR3 DNA: TGCAGCGTTGCAGTTAACCAAGAGACCCAGTACTTC

V gene: TRBV6-1
J gene: TRBJ2-1
clone size: many
D gene: TRBD2
CDR3 protein: CASAEGWEGLNEQFF
CDR3 DNA: TGTGCCAGCGCCGAGGGGTGGGAGGGCCTCAATGAGCAGTTCTTC

V gene: TRBV19
J gene: TRBJ2-7
clone size: many
D gene: -
CDR3 protein: CASSVGLGSGEQYF
CDR3 DNA: TGTGCCAGTAGTGTCGGACTTGGAAGTGGAGAGCAGTACTTC

V gene: TRBV6-1
J gene: TRBJ2-1
clone size: -
D gene: -
CDR3 protein: CASSEEKGAAYNEQFF
CDR3 DNA: TGTGCCAGCAGTGAAGAAAAGGGCGCAGCCTACAATGAGCAGTTCTTC

V gene: TRBV3-1
J gene: TRBJ2-7
clone size: few
D gene: TRBD2
CDR3 protein: CASSRISGTSYEQYF
CDR3 DNA: TGTGCCAGCAGCAGAATCAGCGGGACGTCCTACGAGCAGTACTTC

V gene: TRBV11-2
J gene: TRBJ2-1
clone size: -
D gene: -
CDR3 protein: CASSQATGVYNEQFF
CDR3 DNA: TGTGCCAGCAGCCAAGCGACCGGGGTTTACAATGAGCAGTTCTTC

V gene: TRBV28
J gene: TRBJ2-7
clone size: few
D gene: -
CDR3 protein: CASSGSPGTDHYEQYF
CDR3 DNA: TGTGCCAGCAGTGGATCCCCCGGGACGGACCATTACGAGCAGTACTTC